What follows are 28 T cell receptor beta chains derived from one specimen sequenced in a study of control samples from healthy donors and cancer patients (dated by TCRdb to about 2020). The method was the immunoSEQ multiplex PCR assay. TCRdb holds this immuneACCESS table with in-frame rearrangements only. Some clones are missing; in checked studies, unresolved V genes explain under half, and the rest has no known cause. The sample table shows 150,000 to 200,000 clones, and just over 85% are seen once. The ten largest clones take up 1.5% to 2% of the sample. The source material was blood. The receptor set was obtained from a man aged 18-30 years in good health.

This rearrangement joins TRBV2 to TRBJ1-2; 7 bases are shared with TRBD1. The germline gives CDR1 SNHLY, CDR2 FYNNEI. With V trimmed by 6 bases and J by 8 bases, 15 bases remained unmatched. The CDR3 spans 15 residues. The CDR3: CASRADRARTEGYTF. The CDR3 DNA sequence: TGTGCCAGCAGGGCAGACAGGGCTCGGACAGAGGGCTACACCTTC.

The CDR3 region is CASSEVGPGQQETQYF. CDR3 nucleotides: TGTGCCAGCAGTGAAGTAGGGCCAGGGCAGCAAGAGACCCAGTACTTC. The V call is TRBV2, the J call TRBJ2-5; weak D call: TRBD1 (5 bases). Trimming shortened V by 1 base and J by 2 bases, and 14 bases separated the two germline ends. Germline V gives CDR1 SNHLY, CDR2 FYNNEI. There are 16 residues in the CDR3.

Here the CDR3 DNA reads TGTGCCAGCAGCCCCGAAGTAGCAGGAACTAATGAAAAACTGTTTTTT. Its translation: CASSPEVAGTNEKLFF. The chain uses TRBV5-4 and TRBJ1-4; unclear D gene. With 4 bases removed from V and 1 base from J, the gap between germline ends came to 14 bases. Germline CDR1 is SGHNT and CDR2 is YYREEE (reference sequence). CDR3 length: 16 amino acids.

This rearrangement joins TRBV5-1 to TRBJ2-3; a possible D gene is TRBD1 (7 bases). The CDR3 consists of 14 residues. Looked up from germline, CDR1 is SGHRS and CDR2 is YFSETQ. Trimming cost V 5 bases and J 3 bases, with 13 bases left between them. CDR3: CASREGALTDTQYF. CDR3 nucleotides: TGCGCCAGCAGGGAGGGGGCCCTAACAGATACGCAGTATTTT.

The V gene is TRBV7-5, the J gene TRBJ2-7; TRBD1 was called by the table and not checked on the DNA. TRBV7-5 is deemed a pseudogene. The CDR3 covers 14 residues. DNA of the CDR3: TGTGTCAGAAGCTCCGGGACAGGGGGCTACGAGCAGTACTTC. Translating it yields CVRSSGTGGYEQYF.

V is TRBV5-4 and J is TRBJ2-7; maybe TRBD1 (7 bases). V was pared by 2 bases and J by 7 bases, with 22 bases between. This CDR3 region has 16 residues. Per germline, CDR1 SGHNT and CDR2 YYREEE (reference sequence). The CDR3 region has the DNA TGTGCCAGCAGCTTAGGCTCCGGAGGGGGCGCCTGGGAGCAGTACTTC. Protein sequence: CASSLGSGGGAWEQYF.

CDR3 amino acids: CASSVDTNTGELFF. DNA of the CDR3: TGTGCCAGCAGCGTAGACACGAACACCGGGGAGCTGTTTTTT. J is TRBJ2-2 and V is TRBV9; D call uncertain. CDR1 is SGDLS and CDR2 is YYNGEE in the germline V gene. The CDR3 totals 14 residues. The germline V and J ends were trimmed by 0 bases and 0 bases, with 3 bases remaining between them.

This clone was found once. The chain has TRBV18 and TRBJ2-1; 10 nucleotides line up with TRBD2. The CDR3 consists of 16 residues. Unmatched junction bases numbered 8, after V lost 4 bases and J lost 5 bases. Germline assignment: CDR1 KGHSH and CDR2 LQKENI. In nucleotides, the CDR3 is TGTGCCAGCTCACGTCGGAGCGGGGGGGCCAACAATGAGCAGTTCTTC. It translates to CASSRRSGGANNEQFF.

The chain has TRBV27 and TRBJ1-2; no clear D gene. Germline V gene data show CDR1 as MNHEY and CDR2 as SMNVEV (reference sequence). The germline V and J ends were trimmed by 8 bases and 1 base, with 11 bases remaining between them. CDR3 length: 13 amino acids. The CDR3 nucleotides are TGTGCCAGCGGCTCTGGGAGTAACTATGGCTACACCTTC. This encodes CASGSGSNYGYTF.

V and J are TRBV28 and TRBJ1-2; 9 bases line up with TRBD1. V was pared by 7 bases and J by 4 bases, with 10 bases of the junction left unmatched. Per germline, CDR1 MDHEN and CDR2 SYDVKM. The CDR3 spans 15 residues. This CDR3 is CASTQQGTGSYGYTF. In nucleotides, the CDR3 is TGTGCCAGCACTCAACAGGGGACAGGGTCCTATGGCTACACCTTC.

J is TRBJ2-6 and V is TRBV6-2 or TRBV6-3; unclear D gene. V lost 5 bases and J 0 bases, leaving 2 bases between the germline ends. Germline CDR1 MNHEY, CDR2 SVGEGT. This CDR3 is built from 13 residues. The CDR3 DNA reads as TGTGCCAGCAGTGGCTCTGGGGCCAACGTCCTGACTTTC. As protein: CASSGSGANVLTF.

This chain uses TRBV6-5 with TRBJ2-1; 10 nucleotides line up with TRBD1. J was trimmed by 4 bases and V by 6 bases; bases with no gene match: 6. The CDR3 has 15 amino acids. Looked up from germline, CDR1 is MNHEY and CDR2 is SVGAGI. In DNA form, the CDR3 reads TGTGCCAGCAGATCCGGGACAGGGGATTACAATGAGCAGTTCTTC. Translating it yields CASRSGTGDYNEQFF.

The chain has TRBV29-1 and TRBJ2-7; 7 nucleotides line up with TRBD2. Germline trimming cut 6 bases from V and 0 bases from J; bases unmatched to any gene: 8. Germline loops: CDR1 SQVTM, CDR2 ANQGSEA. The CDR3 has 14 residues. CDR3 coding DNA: TGCAGCGTGCTCCGACTAGCAGACTCCTACGAGCAGTACTTC. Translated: CSVLRLADSYEQYF.

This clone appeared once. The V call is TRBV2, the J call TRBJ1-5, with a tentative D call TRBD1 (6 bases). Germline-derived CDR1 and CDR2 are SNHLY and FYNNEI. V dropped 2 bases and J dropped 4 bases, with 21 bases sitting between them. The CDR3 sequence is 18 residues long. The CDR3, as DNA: TGTGCCAGCAGTGAATTACAGGGCATCCTTGCGGAGAATCAGCCCCAGCATTTT. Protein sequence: CASSELQGILAENQPQHF. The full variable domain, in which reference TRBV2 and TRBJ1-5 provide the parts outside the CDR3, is EPEVTQTPSHQVTQMGQEVILRCVPISNHLYFYWYRQILGQKVEFLVSFYNNEISEKSEIFDDQFSVERPDGSNFTLKIRSTKLEDSAMYFCASSELQGILAENQPQHFGDGTRLSIL.

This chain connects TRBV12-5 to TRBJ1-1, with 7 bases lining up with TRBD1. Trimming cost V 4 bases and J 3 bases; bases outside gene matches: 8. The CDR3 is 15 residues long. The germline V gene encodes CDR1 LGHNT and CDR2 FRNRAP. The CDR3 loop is CASGSVTGRDTEAFF. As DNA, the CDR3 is TGTGCTAGTGGTTCAGTGACAGGGAGGGACACTGAAGCTTTCTTT.

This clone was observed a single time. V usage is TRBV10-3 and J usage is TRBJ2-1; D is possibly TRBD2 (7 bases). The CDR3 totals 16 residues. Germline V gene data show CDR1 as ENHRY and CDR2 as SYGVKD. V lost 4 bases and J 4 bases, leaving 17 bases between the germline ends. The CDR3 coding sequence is TGTGCCATCAGTGGGGACGGCGGGGGCGGTTACAATGAGCAGTTCTTC. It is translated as CAISGDGGGGYNEQFF.

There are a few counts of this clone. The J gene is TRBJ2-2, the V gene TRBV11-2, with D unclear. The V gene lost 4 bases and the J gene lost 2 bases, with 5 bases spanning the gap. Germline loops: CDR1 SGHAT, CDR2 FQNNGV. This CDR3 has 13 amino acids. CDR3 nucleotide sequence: TGTGCCAGCAGCTCGACCAACACCGGGGAGCTGTTTTTT. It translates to CASSSTNTGELFF.

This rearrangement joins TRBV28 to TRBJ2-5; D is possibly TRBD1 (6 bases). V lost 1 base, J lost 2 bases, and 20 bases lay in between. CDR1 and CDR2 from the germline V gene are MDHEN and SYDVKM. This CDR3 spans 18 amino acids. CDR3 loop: CASSLLGETGILQETQYF. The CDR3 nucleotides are TGTGCCAGCAGTTTATTGGGTGAAACAGGGATTTTGCAAGAGACCCAGTACTTC. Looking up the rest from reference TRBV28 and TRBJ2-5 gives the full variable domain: DVKVTQSSRYLVKRTGEKVFLECVQDMDHENMFWYRQDPGLGLRLIYFSYDVKMKEKGDIPEGYSVSREKKERFSLILESASTNQTSMYLCASSLLGETGILQETQYFGPGTRLLVL.

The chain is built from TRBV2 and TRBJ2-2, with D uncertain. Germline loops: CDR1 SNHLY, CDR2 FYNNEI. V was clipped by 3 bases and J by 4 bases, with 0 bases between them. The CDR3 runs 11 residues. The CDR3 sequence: CASSDTGELFF. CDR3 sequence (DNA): TGTGCCAGCAGTGACACCGGGGAGCTGTTTTTT.

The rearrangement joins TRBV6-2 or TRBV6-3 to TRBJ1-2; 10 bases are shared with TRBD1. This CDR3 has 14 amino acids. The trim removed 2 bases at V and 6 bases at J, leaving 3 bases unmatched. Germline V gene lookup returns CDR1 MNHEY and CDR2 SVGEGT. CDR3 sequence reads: CASSYVTGGDGYTF. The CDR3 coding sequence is TGTGCCAGCAGTTACGTGACAGGGGGCGATGGCTACACCTTC.

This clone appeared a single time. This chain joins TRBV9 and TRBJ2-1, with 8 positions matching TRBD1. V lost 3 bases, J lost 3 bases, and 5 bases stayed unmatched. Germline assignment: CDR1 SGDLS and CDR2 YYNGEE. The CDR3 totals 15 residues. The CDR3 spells CASSGRDRSYNEQFF. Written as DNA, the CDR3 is TGTGCCAGCAGCGGCCGGGACAGGAGCTACAATGAGCAGTTCTTC.

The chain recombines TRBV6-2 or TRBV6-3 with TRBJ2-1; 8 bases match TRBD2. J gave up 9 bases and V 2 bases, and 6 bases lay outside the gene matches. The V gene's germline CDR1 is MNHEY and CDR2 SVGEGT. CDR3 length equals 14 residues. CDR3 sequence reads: CASSYNPGGGEQFF. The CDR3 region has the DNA TGTGCCAGCAGTTACAACCCCGGGGGGGGTGAGCAGTTCTTC.

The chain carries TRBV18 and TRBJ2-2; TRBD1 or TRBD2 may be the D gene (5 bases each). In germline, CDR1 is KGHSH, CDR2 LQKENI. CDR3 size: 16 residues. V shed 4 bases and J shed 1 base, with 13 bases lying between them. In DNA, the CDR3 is TGTGCCAGCTCACGCCCAGGGACGGTGAACACCGGGGAGCTGTTTTTT. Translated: CASSRPGTVNTGELFF.

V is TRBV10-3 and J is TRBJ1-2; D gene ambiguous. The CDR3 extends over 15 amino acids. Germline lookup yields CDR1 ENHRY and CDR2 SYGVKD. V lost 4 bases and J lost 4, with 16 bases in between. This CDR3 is CAISGKFGSPYGYTF. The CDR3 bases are TGTGCCATCAGTGGTAAGTTTGGATCTCCCTATGGCTACACCTTC.

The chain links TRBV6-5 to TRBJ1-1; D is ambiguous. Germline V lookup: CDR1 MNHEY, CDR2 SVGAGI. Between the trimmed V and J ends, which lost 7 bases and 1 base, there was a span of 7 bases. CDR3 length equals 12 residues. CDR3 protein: CASKVGNTEAFF. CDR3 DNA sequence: TGTGCCAGCAAAGTGGGGAACACTGAAGCTTTCTTT.

The CDR3 loop is CASSLGGLGETQYF. CDR3 bases: TGTGCCAGCAGCTTAGGTGGACTAGGAGAGACCCAGTACTTC. This chain joins TRBV7-2 and TRBJ2-5, with 7 bases matching TRBD2. V trimming: 1 base; J trimming: 4 bases; junction bases outside the gene matches: 3. The CDR3 length is 14 residues. The germline V gene encodes CDR1 SGHTA and CDR2 FQGNSA.

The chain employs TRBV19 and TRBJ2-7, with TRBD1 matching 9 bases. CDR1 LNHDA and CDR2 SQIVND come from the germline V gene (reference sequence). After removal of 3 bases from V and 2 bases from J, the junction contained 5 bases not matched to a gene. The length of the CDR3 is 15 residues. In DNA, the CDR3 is TGTGCCAGTAGTATTACTACAGGGGGCGCCTACGAGCAGTACTTC. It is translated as CASSITTGGAYEQYF. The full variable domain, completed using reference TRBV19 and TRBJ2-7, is DGGITQSPKYLFRKEGQNVTLSCEQNLNHDAMYWYRQDPGQGLRLIYYSQIVNDFQKGDIAEGYSVSREKKESFPLTVTSAQKNPTAFYLCASSITTGGAYEQYFGPGTRLTVT.

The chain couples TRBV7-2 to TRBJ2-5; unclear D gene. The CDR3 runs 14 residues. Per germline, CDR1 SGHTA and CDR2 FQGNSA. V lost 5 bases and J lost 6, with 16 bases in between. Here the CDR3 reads CASSPSPQRKTQYF. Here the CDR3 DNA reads TGTGCCAGCAGCCCATCCCCCCAGAGAAAGACCCAGTACTTC.